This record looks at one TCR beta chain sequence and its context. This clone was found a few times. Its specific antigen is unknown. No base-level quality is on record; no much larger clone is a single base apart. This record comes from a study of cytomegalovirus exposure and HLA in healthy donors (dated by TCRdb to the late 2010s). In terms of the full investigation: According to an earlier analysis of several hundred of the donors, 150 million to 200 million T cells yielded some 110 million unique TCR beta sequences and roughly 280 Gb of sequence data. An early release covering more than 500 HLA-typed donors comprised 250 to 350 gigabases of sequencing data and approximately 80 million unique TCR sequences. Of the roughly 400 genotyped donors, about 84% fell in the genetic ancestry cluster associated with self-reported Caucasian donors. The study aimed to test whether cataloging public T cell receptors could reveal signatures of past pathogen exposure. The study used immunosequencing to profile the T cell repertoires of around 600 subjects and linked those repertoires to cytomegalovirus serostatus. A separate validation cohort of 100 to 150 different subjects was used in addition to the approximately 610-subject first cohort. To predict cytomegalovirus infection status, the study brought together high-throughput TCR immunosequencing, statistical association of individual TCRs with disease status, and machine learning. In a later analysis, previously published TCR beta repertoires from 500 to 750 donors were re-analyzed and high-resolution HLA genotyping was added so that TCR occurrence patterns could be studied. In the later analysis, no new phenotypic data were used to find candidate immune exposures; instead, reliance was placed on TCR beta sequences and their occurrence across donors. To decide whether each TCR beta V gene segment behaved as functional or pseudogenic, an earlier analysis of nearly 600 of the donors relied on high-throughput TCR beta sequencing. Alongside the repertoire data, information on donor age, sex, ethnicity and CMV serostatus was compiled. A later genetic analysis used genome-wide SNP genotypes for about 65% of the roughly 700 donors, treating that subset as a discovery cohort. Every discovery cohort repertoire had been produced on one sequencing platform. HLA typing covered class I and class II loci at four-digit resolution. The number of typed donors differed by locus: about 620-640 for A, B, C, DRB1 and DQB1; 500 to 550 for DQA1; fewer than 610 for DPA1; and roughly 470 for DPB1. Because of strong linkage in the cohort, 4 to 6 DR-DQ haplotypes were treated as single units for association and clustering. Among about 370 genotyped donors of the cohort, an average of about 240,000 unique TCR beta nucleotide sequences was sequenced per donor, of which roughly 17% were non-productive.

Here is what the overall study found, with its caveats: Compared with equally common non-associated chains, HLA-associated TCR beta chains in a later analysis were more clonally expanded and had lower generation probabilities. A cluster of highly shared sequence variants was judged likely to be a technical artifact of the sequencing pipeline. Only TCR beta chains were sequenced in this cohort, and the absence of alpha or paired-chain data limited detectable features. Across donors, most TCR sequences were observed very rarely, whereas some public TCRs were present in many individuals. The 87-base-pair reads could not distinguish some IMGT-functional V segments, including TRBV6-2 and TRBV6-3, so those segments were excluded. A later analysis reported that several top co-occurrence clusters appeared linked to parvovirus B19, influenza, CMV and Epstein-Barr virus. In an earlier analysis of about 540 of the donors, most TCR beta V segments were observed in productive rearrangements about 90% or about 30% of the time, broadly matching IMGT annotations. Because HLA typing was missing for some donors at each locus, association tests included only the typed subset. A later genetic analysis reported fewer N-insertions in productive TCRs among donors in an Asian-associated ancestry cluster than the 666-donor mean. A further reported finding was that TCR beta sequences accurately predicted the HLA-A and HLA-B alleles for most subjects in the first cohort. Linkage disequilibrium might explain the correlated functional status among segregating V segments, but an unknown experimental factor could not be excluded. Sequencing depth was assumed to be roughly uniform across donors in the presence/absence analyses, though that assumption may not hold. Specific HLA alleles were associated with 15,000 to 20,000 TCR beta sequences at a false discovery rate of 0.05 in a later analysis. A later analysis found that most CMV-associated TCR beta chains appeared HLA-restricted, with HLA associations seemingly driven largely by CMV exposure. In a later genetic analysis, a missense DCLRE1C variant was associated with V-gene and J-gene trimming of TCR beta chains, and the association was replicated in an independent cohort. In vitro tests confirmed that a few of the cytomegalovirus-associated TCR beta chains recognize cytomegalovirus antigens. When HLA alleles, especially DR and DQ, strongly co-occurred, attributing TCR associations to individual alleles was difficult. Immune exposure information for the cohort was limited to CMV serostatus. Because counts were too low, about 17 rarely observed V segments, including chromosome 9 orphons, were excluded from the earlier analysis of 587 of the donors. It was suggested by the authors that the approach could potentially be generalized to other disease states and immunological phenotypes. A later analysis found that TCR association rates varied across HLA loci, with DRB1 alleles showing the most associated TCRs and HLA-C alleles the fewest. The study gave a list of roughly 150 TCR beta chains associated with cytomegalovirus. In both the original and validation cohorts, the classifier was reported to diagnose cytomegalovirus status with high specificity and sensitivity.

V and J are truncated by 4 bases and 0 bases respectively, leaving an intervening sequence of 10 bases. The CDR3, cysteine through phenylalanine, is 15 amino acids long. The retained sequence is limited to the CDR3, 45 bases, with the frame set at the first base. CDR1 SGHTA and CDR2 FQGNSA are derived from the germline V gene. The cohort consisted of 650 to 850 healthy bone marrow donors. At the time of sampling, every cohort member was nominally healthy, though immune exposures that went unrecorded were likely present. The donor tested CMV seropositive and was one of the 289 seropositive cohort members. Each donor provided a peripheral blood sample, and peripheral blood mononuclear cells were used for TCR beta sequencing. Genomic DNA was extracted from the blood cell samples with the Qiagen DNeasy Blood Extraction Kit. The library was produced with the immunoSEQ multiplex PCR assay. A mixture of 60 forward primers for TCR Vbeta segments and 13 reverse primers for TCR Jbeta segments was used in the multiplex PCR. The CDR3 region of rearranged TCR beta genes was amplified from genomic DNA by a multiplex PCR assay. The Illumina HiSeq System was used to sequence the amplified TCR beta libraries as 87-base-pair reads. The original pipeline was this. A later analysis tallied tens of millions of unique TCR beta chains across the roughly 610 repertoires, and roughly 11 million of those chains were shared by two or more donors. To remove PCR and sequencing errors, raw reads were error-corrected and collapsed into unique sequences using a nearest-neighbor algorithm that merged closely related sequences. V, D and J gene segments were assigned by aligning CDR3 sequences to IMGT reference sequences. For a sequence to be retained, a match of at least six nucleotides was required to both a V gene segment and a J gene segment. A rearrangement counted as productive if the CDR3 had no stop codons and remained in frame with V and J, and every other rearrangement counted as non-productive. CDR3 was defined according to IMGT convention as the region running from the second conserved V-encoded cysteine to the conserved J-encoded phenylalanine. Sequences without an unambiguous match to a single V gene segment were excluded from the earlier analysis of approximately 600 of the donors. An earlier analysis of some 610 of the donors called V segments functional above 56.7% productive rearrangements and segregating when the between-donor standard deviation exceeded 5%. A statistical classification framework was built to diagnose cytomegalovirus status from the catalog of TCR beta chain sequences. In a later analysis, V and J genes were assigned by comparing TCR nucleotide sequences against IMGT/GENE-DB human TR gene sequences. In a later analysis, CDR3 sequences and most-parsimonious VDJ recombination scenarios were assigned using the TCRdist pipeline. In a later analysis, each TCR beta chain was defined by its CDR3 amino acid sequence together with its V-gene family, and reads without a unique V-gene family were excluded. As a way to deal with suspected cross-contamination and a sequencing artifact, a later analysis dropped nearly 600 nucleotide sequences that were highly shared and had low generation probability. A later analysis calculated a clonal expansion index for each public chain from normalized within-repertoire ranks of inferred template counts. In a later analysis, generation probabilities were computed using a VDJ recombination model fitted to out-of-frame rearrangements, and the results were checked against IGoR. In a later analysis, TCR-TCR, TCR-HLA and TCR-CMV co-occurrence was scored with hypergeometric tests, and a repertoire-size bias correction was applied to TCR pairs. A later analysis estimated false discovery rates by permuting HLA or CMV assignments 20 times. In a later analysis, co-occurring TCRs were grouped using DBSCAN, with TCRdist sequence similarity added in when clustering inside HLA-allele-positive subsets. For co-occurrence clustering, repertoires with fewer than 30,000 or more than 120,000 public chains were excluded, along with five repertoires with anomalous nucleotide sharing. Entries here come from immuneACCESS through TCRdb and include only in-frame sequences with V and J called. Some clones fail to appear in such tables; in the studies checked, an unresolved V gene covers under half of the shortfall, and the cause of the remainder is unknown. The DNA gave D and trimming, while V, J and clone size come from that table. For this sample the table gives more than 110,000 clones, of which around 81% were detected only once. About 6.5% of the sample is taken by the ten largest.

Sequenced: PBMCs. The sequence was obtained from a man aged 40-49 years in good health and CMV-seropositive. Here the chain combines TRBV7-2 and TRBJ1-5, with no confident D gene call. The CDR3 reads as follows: CASSYELLSNQPQHF. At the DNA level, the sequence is TGTGCCAGCAGCTACGAACTTCTTAGCAATCAGCCCCAGCATTTT.